The 3 T cell receptor beta chains presented below share a single source sample, sequenced in a study of shared clonotypes between healthy human individuals (TCRdb year 2020). Library preparation was by the immunoSEQ multiplex PCR assay. TCRdb obtained this table from immuneACCESS and retained in-frame rearrangements with V and J assigned. These tables miss some clones; where compared with another copy, unresolved V genes account for less than half of the shortfall, and the remainder is unexplained. The table for this sample lists 2 million to 2.5 million clones; under 97% of them were counted only once. The leading ten clones occupy 0.13% of the sample. Material: naive CD4+ T cells sorted from blood. The cell subset or site label corresponds to: CD45RA+ positively selected. These receptors originate from a man between 18 and 29 years old in good health.

The V call is TRBV7-2, the J call TRBJ1-5; 10 bases fit TRBD1. Trimming cost V 1 base and J 6 bases; bases outside gene matches: 6. The length of the CDR3 is 16 residues. Germline CDR1 SGHTA, CDR2 FQGNSA. CDR3 region: CASSLEGTGVRQPQHF. The CDR3 region has the DNA TGTGCCAGCAGCTTAGAAGGGACAGGGGTCCGTCAGCCCCAGCATTTT.

The J gene is TRBJ2-1, the V gene TRBV4-1, with TRBD2 matching 10 bases. Losses at the gene ends were 0 bases for V and 4 bases for J; bases not matched to a gene: 6. The V gene's germline CDR1 is MGHRA and CDR2 YSYEKL. The CDR3 runs 17 residues. The CDR3 DNA reads as TGCGCCAGCAGCCAAGAACGTTCTAGCGGGAGATACAATGAGCAGTTCTTC. Translated: CASSQERSSGRYNEQFF.

The rearrangement links TRBV5-6 to TRBJ1-1; D is perhaps TRBD1 (6 bases). This CDR3 comprises 14 residues. The ends were cut back, 0 bases at V and 6 bases at J, with 12 bases in the middle. The V gene's germline CDR1 is SGHDT and CDR2 YYEEEE. CDR3 nucleotide sequence: TGTGCCAGCAGCTTGGGGACAGCGGCCGCTGAAGCTTTCTTT. Amino acid sequence: CASSLGTAAAEAFF.